This T cell receptor beta chain was profiled in a study of cytomegalovirus exposure and HLA in healthy donors. General study results and limits: Another analysis was done later, and it associated 16,951 TCR beta sequences with HLA alleles at 0.05 false discovery rate. A missense DCLRE1C variant was associated with V- and J-gene trimming of TCR beta chains in a later analysis, and an independent cohort replicated the association. When presence/absence was analysed, sequencing depth was taken to be roughly uniform across donors. Most TCR sequences were seen very rarely across donors, but some public TCRs occurred in many.

Remarks on this clone: Its target is not known.

In germline, CDR1 is SGHRS, CDR2 YFSETQ. This CDR3 is 15 amino acids long. Unmatched junction bases numbered 5, after V lost 1 base and J lost 7 bases. In the PCR, 60 Vbeta and 13 Jbeta primers were used. Clones were read by immunoSEQ multiplex PCR, and TCRdb kept only the in-frame ones, dropping some. The repertoire holds approximately 190,000 clones, with 70% as singletons. Sequenced: PBMCs. The gene calls are TRBV5-1 and TRBJ2-1; 10 positions match TRBD2. The source of this sequence is a man aged 40-49 years in good health and CMV-seropositive. Here the CDR3 reads CASSLSGGANNEQFF. DNA for the CDR3: TGCGCCAGCAGCTTGAGCGGGGGGGCCAATAATGAGCAGTTCTTC.